The rows below give T cell receptor beta chains drawn from one sample of a study of cytomegalovirus exposure and HLA in healthy donors. Method: immunoSEQ multiplex PCR; TCRdb's copy keeps in-frame clones and lacks some. The sample includes 140,000 or so clones, around 72% seen only once; the top ten take 2.1%. Input material: PBMCs. Receptors originate from a man aged 35 to 55 in good health and CMV-seronegative. Both conserved end residues are part of each CDR3. D genes are given only for firm matches. Clone size is not always given. Where it is, it says once, few, many or a class for expanded clones.

clone size	D gene	J gene	V gene	CDR3 protein	CDR3 DNA
few	NA	TRBJ2-7	TRBV29-1	CSVEVAGSQEQYF	TGCAGCGTTGAAGTCGCGGGCAGTCAGGAGCAGTACTTC
NA	NA	TRBJ2-1	TRBV6-5	CASSRSRYEQFF	TGTGCCAGCAGTCGGTCCCGATACGAGCAGTTCTTC
NA	TRBD1	TRBJ2-2	TRBV5-1	CASSFGQGNTGELFF	TGCGCCAGCAGCTTCGGACAGGGGAACACCGGGGAGCTGTTTTTT
NA	NA	TRBJ2-3	TRBV11-2	CASSPNKRARVADTQYF	TGTGCCAGCAGCCCGAACAAGAGGGCTAGGGTAGCAGATACGCAGTATTTT
NA	NA	TRBJ1-1	TRBV5-1	CASSLARGSEAFF	TGCGCCAGCAGCTTGGCCCGGGGGAGCGAAGCTTTCTTT
NA	TRBD1	TRBJ2-3	TRBV6-6	CASSNRDRSTDTQYF	TGTGCCAGCAGCAACCGGGACAGGAGCACAGATACGCAGTATTTT
NA	NA	TRBJ2-3	TRBV6-4	CASSEATGPTDTQYF	TGTGCCAGCAGTGAGGCAACAGGGCCCACAGATACGCAGTATTTT
NA	NA	TRBJ2-7	TRBV11-2	CASSQSYEQYF	TGTGCCAGCAGCCAATCCTACGAGCAGTACTTC
few	TRBD1	TRBJ2-7	TRBV5-1	CASSLHRGFEQYF	TGCGCCAGCAGCTTACACAGGGGGTTCGAGCAGTACTTC
NA	TRBD1	TRBJ2-7	TRBV28	CASSQQGDLGEQYF	TGTGCCAGCAGTCAACAGGGGGATTTAGGCGAGCAGTACTTC
NA	NA	TRBJ2-3	TRBV7-2	CASSSGWGADTQYF	TGTGCCAGCAGCTCAGGGTGGGGGGCAGATACGCAGTATTTT
NA	NA	TRBJ2-6	TRBV14	CASSQAGRSGANVLTF	TGTGCCAGCAGCCAAGCAGGAAGATCTGGGGCCAACGTCCTGACTTTC
once	TRBD1	TRBJ2-7	TRBV6-1	CASSRTGMHEQYF	TGTGCCAGCAGCAGGACAGGGATGCACGAGCAGTACTTC
NA	NA	TRBJ2-7	TRBV29-1	CSAAVSYEQYF	TGCAGCGCCGCCGTCTCCTACGAGCAGTACTTC
few	NA	TRBJ1-5	TRBV28	CASTDGHGGNQPQHF	TGTGCCAGCACGGATGGGCACGGTGGCAATCAGCCCCAGCATTTT
few	TRBD2	TRBJ2-1	TRBV9	CASSDPAGRSYNEQFF	TGTGCCAGCAGCGATCCAGCGGGGCGATCCTACAATGAGCAGTTCTTC
NA	TRBD1	TRBJ1-4	TRBV7-8	CASSTRTGGIPATNEKLFF	TGTGCCAGCAGCACTCGGACAGGGGGCATCCCCGCAACTAATGAAAAACTGTTTTTT
once	NA	TRBJ1-4	TRBV6-5	CASSRGQDNEKLFF	TGTGCCAGCAGTCGGGGACAAGATAATGAAAAACTGTTTTTT
NA	NA	TRBJ2-3	TRBV4-3	CASSHQGGRSGADTQYF	TGCGCCAGCAGCCACCAAGGAGGGAGGTCGGGGGCAGATACGCAGTATTTT
NA	NA	TRBJ2-1	TRBV18	CASSPRQFSGNEQFF	TGTGCCAGCTCACCACGCCAATTTAGTGGCAATGAGCAGTTCTTC
NA	NA	TRBJ2-7	TRBV5-1	CASSLDSLGEQYF	TGCGCCAGCAGCTTGGACTCCCTAGGAGAGCAGTACTTC
NA	TRBD1	TRBJ1-1	TRBV18	CASSTGTGGGAFF	TGTGCCAGCTCGACCGGGACAGGGGGCGGGGCTTTCTTT
NA	NA	TRBJ1-5	TRBV10-2	CASAEVYSNQPQHF	TGCGCCTCGGCTGAGGTTTATAGCAATCAGCCCCAGCATTTT
NA	NA	TRBJ2-7	TRBV25-1	CASSDSRGFYEQYF	TGTGCCAGCAGTGATTCCAGGGGATTCTACGAGCAGTACTTC
few	NA	TRBJ2-3	TRBV2	CASSEGLNTDTQYF	TGTGCCAGCAGTGAGGGACTTAACACAGATACGCAGTATTTT
few	TRBD1	TRBJ2-7	TRBV7-8	CASSPIGGQGPYEQYF	TGTGCCAGCAGCCCTATTGGGGGACAGGGACCTTACGAGCAGTACTTC
once	NA	TRBJ2-1	TRBV7-2	CASSHFGGGSIDEQFF	TGTGCCAGCAGCCACTTTGGGGGCGGGAGTATCGATGAGCAGTTCTTC
NA	NA	TRBJ2-7	TRBV9	CASSVEGSSYEQYF	TGTGCCAGCAGCGTAGAGGGGTCCTCCTACGAGCAGTACTTC
NA	NA	TRBJ1-1	TRBV19	CASSITDSSTEAFF	TGTGCCAGTAGTATCACGGACAGTAGCACTGAAGCTTTCTTT
once	NA	TRBJ1-6	TRBV5-4	CASSPDYNSPLHF	TGTGCCAGCAGCCCCGATTATAATTCACCCCTCCACTTC